Below, 2 T cell receptor beta chains from the same sample are listed, as sequenced in a study of shared clonotypes between healthy human individuals. The protocol was immunoSEQ multiplex PCR, while the TCRdb copy is restricted to in-frame clones and leaves out a portion. The table has about 2.4 million clones, 80% to 95% seen once; the top ten hold about 0.34%. The sample consisted of naive CD4+ T cells from PBMCs. Subset specified: CD45RA+ positively selected. These receptor sequences come from a man younger than 35 in good health. Some clones in this sample may be carry-over from other donors' samples.

The V call is TRBV27, the J call TRBJ2-7; TRBD1 might be the D (5 bases). Per the germline V gene, CDR1 is MNHEY and CDR2 is SMNVEV (reference sequence). V was trimmed by 4 bases and J by 6 bases, leaving 16 bases between them. The CDR3 contains 14 residues. The CDR3 DNA follows: TGTGCCAGCAGTTGGGCAGGGTTGACTTCCGAGCAGTACTTC. Protein product: CASSWAGLTSEQYF.

The chain carries TRBV10-2 and TRBJ2-2; 7 nucleotides align to TRBD2. This CDR3 region has 13 residues. Germline lookup yields CDR1 WSHSY and CDR2 SAAADI. V was pared by 9 bases and J by 6 bases, with 7 bases of the junction left unmatched. The CDR3, as DNA: TGCGCCAGTAACTGGGCGGGAGCCGGGGAGCTGTTTTTT. This gives the protein CASNWAGAGELFF.